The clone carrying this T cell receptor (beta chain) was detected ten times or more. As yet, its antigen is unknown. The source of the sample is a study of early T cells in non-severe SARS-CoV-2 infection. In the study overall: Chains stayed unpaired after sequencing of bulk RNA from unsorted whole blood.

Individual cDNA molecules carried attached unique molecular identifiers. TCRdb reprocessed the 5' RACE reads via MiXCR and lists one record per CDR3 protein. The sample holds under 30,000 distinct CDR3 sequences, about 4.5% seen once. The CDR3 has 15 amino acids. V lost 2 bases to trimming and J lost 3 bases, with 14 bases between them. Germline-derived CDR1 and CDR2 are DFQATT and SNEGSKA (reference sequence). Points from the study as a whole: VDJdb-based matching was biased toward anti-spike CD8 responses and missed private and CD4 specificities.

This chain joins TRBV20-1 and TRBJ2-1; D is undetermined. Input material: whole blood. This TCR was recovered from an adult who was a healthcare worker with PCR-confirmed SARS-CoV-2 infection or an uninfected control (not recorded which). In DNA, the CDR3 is TGCAGTGCTAGACAGTTCGTCGGAAACTACAATGAGCAGTTCTTC. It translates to CSARQFVGNYNEQFF.